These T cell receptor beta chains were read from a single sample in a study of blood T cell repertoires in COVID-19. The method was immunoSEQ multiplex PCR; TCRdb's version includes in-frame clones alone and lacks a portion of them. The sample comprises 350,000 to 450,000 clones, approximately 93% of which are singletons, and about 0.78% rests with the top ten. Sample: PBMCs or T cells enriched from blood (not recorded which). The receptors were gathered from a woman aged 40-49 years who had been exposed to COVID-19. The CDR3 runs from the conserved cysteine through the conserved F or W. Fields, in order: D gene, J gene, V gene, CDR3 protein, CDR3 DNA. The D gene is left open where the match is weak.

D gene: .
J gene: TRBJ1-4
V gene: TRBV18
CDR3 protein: CASSRSTGNEKLFF
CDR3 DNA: TGTGCCAGCTCTCGGTCAACAGGGAATGAAAAACTGTTTTTT

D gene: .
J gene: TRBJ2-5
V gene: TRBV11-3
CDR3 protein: CASSQRRQVSYQETQYF
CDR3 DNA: TGTGCCAGCAGCCAAAGAAGACAGGTTTCTTACCAAGAGACCCAGTACTTC

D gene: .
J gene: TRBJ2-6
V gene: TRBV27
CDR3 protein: CASSPWTESERSGANVLTF
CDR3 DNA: TGTGCCAGCAGCCCATGGACAGAATCAGAACGCTCTGGGGCCAACGTCCTGACTTTC

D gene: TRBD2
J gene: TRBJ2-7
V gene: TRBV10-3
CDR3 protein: CAIRGTSGRESYEQYF
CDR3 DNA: TGTGCCATCAGGGGGACTAGCGGGAGGGAATCCTACGAGCAGTACTTC

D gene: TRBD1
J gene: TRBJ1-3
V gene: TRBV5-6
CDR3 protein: CASSLDRGWGGNTIYF
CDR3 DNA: TGTGCCAGCAGCTTGGACAGGGGATGGGGTGGAAACACCATATATTTT

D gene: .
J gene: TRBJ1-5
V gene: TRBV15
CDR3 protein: CASSGDGGRDQPQHF
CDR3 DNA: TGTGCCAGTTCGGGGGATGGGGGTAGAGATCAGCCCCAGCATTTT

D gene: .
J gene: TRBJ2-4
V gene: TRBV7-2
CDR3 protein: CASSFSGALSKNIQYF
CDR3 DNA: TGTGCCAGCAGCTTTAGTGGGGCGTTGTCCAAAAACATTCAGTACTTC

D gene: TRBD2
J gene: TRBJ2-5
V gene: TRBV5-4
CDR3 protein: CASTNERGETQYF
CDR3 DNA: TGTGCCAGTACGAACGAGCGGGGCGAGACCCAGTACTTC

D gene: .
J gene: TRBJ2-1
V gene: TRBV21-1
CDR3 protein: CASSPTSGTSGGAKGGVYNEQFF
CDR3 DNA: TGTGCCAGCAGCCCGACGAGCGGGACTAGCGGGGGGGCCAAGGGCGGGGTGTACAATGAGCAGTTCTTC

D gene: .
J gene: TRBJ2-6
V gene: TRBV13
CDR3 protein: CASSLGSWGTKSSGANVLTF
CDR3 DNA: TGTGCCAGCAGCTTAGGCAGTTGGGGGACAAAGAGCTCTGGGGCCAACGTCCTGACTTTC

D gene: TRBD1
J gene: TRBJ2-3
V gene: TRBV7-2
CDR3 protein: CASSSGGTDTQYF
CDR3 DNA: TGTGCCAGCAGCTCAGGGGGTACAGATACGCAGTATTTT

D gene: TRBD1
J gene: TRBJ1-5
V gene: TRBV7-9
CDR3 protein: CASTIGGSNQPQHF
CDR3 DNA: TGTGCCAGCACCATAGGGGGCAGCAATCAGCCCCAGCATTTT

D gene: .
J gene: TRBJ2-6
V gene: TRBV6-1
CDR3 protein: CASSERKGAGANVLTF
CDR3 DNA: TGTGCCAGCAGTGAAAGGAAAGGGGCTGGGGCCAACGTCCTGACTTTC

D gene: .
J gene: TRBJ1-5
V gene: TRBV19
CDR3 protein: CASTREWNQPQHF
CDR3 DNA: TGTGCCAGTACACGGGAATGGAACCAGCCCCAGCATTTT

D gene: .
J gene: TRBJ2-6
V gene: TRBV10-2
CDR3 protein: CASLAAGANVLTF
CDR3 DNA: TGCGCCAGCCTAGCAGCTGGGGCCAACGTCCTGACTTTC

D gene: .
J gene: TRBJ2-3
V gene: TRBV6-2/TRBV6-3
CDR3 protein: CASSYSVWGGDRTDTQYF
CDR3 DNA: TGTGCCAGCAGTTACTCGGTTTGGGGGGGTGACAGGACAGATACGCAGTATTTT

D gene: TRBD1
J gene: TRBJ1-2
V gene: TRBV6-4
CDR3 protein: CASSEAGGPVYGYTF
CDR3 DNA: TGTGCCAGCAGTGAGGCAGGGGGCCCCGTCTATGGCTACACCTTC

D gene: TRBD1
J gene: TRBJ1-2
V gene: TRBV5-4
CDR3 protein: CASSSQGARGYTF
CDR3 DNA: TGTGCCAGCAGCTCACAGGGGGCGCGAGGCTACACCTTC